Presented here are 20 T cell receptor beta chains from one specimen sequenced in a study of blood T cell repertoires in COVID-19. The data were produced by immunoSEQ multiplex PCR, yet TCRdb's version contains in-frame clones alone and is incomplete. Here the sample spans 200,000 to 250,000 clones, about four fifths being singletons. The sample comprised peripheral blood. These receptors were taken from a young woman who had recovered from COVID-19.

This chain uses TRBV7-2 with TRBJ2-3, with TRBD2 matching over 10 bases. The CDR3 sequence is 15 residues long. Trimming removed 0 bases from V and 3 bases from J; junction bases left unmatched: 0. Looked up from germline, CDR1 is SGHTA and CDR2 is FQGNSA. CDR3 sequence reads: CASSLAAGGTDTQYF. DNA of the CDR3: TGTGCCAGCAGCTTAGCAGCGGGGGGGACAGATACGCAGTATTTT.

The chain is built from TRBV30 and TRBJ2-1; 9 bases align to TRBD2. The CDR3 consists of 14 residues. CDR1 and CDR2 from the germline V gene are GTSNPN and SVGIG (reference sequence). V lost 4 bases and J lost 8; bases outside the gene matches: 9. Here the CDR3 DNA reads TGTGCCTGGATGACCGGGACTAGCATCCATGAGCAGTTCTTC. Protein: CAWMTGTSIHEQFF. Variable domain in full (rest from reference TRBV30 and TRBJ2-1): SQTIHQWPATLVQPVGSPLSLECTVEGTSNPNLYWYRQAAGRGLQLLFYSVGIGQISSEVPQNLSASRPQDRQFILSSKKLLLSDSGFYLCAWMTGTSIHEQFFGPGTRLTVL.

The gene calls are TRBV29-1 and TRBJ1-3; weak D call: TRBD1 (6 bases). Germline loops: CDR1 SQVTM, CDR2 ANQGSEA. Between the trimmed V and J ends, which lost 1 base and 0 bases, there was a span of 13 bases. The CDR3 consists of 16 residues. Here the CDR3 DNA reads TGCAGCGTTGAAGTTACAGGGCCTTTCTCTGGAAACACCATATATTTT. It translates to CSVEVTGPFSGNTIYF. Based on the CDR3 plus reference TRBV29-1 and TRBJ1-3, the full variable domain is SAVISQKPSRDICQRGTSLTIQCQVDSQVTMMFWYRQQPGQSLTLIATANQGSEATYESGFVIDKFPISRPNLTFSTLTVSNMSPEDSSIYLCSVEVTGPFSGNTIYFGEGSWLTVV.

The chain has TRBV9 and TRBJ1-3, with D possibly TRBD1 on 6 matching bases. This CDR3 contains 17 residues. Trimming left V 4 bases short and J 1 base short, with 18 bases between. In germline, CDR1 is SGDLS, CDR2 YYNGEE. The CDR3 loop reads CASSPGGGGPSGNTIYF. CDR3 sequence (DNA): TGTGCCAGCAGCCCTGGGGGAGGGGGGCCATCTGGAAACACCATATATTTT.

The chain couples TRBV10-3 to TRBJ2-5, with TRBD2 as a possible D gene (6 bases). Trimming removed 4 bases at V and 1 base at J, with 13 bases between. CDR1 is ENHRY and CDR2 is SYGVKD in the germline V gene. The CDR3 covers 15 residues. Written as DNA, the CDR3 is TGTGCCATCAGTGGTAGCGGATTACTCCAAGAGACCCAGTACTTC. Residues: CAISGSGLLQETQYF.

The chain carries TRBV7-3 and TRBJ2-2; 7 bases map to TRBD2. With V trimmed by 2 bases and J by 2 bases, 2 bases remained unmatched. CDR1 and CDR2 from the germline V gene are SGHTA and FQGTGA. The CDR3 has 15 amino acids. CDR3 bases: TGTGCCAGCAGCTTATCGGGGGGAAACACCGGGGAGCTGTTTTTT. Protein: CASSLSGGNTGELFF.

The rearrangement joins TRBV5-1 to TRBJ1-3, with a weak D call TRBD1 (5 bases). This CDR3 has 16 residues. V shed 3 bases and J shed 0 bases, with 13 bases lying between them. Germline CDR1 and CDR2: SGHRS and YFSETQ. This chain's CDR3 is CASSWGDSNSGNTIYF. For the CDR3, the DNA is TGCGCCAGCAGCTGGGGGGACTCAAACTCTGGAAACACCATATATTTT.

The chain combines TRBV2 with TRBJ1-5; tentative D call: TRBD1 (5 bases). The CDR3 sequence is 14 residues long. Germline values: CDR1 SNHLY, CDR2 FYNNEI. V was trimmed by 7 bases and J by 0 bases, leaving 10 bases between them. CDR3 in amino acids: CASMGGDSNQPQHF. The DNA for the CDR3 is TGTGCCAGCATGGGGGGGGATAGCAATCAGCCCCAGCATTTT.

A few counts support this clone. The rearrangement uses TRBV9 and TRBJ2-1; 13 bases map to TRBD2. The J segment lost 6 bases and the V segment lost 4 bases, leaving 7 bases of the junction unmatched. This CDR3 has 16 amino acids. Germline V gene lookup returns CDR1 SGDLS and CDR2 YYNGEE. CDR3 protein: CASSPRLAGGLNEQFF. The CDR3 coding sequence is TGTGCCAGCAGCCCCCGACTAGCGGGAGGTCTCAATGAGCAGTTCTTC.

J is TRBJ2-1 and V is TRBV5-3; 8 positions match TRBD1. TRBV5-3 is an open reading frame, and its role is uncertain. The V and J ends lost 2 bases and 6 bases, in that order; junction bases with no gene match: 7. The CDR3 consists of 15 residues. CDR3 protein: CARSFSGQVRNEQFF. DNA for the CDR3: TGTGCCAGAAGCTTCTCGGGACAGGTTCGCAATGAGCAGTTCTTC.

The V call is TRBV10-3, the J call TRBJ1-1; TRBD1 aligns across 7 bases. Germline trimming cut 11 bases from V and 0 bases from J; bases unmatched to any gene: 12. The CDR3 length is 15 residues. Germline assignment: CDR1 ENHRY and CDR2 SYGVKD. Here the CDR3 reads CASQDRMKMNTEAFF. In DNA, the CDR3 is TGTGCCTCCCAGGACAGGATGAAAATGAACACTGAAGCTTTCTTT.

The rearrangement uses TRBV19 and TRBJ2-3, with TRBD2 identical over 8 bases. The CDR3 has 16 residues. Trimming at V came to 7 bases and at J to 1 base, leaving 10 bases not matched to a gene. Germline CDR1 reads LNHDA; CDR2 reads SQIVND (reference sequence). The CDR3 reads CASKGRVLAGTDTQYF. DNA for the CDR3: TGTGCCAGTAAAGGTCGAGTACTAGCGGGCACAGATACGCAGTATTTT.

This clone has more than one count but fewer than ten. This CDR3 is CASSQETVGNSPLHF. CDR3 coding DNA: TGTGCCAGCAGCCAAGAGACAGTGGGCAATTCACCCCTCCACTTT. The chain has TRBV3-1 (or the pseudogene TRBV3-2) and TRBJ1-6; D possibly corresponds to TRBD1 (5 bases). Trimming pared 0 bases from V and 7 bases from J, leaving 10 bases between. From germline, CDR1 is LGHDT and CDR2 YNNKEL (reference sequence). CDR3 length equals 15 residues.

This clone was seen only a few times. The chain recombines TRBV25-1 with TRBJ1-2; 9 bases match TRBD1. The CDR3 length is 14 residues. Trimming removed 5 bases from V and 3 bases from J; junction bases left unmatched: 4. Germline loops: CDR1 MGHDK, CDR2 SYGVNS. CDR3 residues: CASSRGQGHYGYTF. CDR3 nucleotide sequence: TGTGCCAGCAGTCGAGGACAGGGGCACTATGGCTACACCTTC.

The J gene is TRBJ2-7, the V gene TRBV28, with 7 bases matching TRBD1. The germline gives CDR1 MDHEN, CDR2 SYDVKM. The CDR3 is made up of 15 amino acids. Germline trimming cut 4 bases from V and 6 bases from J; bases unmatched to any gene: 12. The CDR3 region is CASSSPMDRYSEQYF. CDR3 DNA sequence: TGTGCCAGCAGTTCCCCCATGGACAGGTATAGCGAGCAGTACTTC.

CDR3 residues: CASSRELAGVYEQYF. The DNA for the CDR3 is TGTGCCAGCAGCAGAGAACTAGCGGGAGTCTACGAGCAGTACTTC. The chain recombines TRBV5-6 with TRBJ2-7, with 11 bases lining up with TRBD2. The V and J ends lost 4 bases and 3 bases, in that order; junction bases with no gene match: 6. CDR3 length: 15 residues. Germline CDR1 SGHDT, CDR2 YYEEEE.

The V call is TRBV7-3, the J call TRBJ2-1; 9 bases fit TRBD2. Germline CDR1 reads SGHTA; CDR2 reads FQGTGA. This CDR3 contains 15 residues. Trimming at V came to 2 bases and at J to 5 bases, leaving 4 bases not matched to a gene. The CDR3 loop is CASSLSSGNDNEQFF. The CDR3 DNA follows: TGTGCCAGCAGCTTATCTAGCGGGAACGACAATGAGCAGTTCTTC.

J is TRBJ1-1 and V is TRBV5-1; 9 bases match TRBD1. The junction had 5 bases not matched to a gene; V was cut back by 4 bases and J by 4 bases. The CDR3 has 14 amino acids. Germline lookup yields CDR1 SGHRS and CDR2 YFSETQ. This chain's CDR3 is CASSTQGAVTEAFF. The DNA of the CDR3 is TGCGCCAGCAGCACACAGGGGGCGGTCACTGAAGCTTTCTTT.

J is TRBJ1-1 and V is TRBV19; 8 nucleotides agree with TRBD1. V trimming: 5 bases; J trimming: 1 base; junction bases outside the gene matches: 6. CDR1 and CDR2 (germline): LNHDA, SQIVND (reference sequence). The CDR3 contains 15 residues. CDR3 residues: CASSPPGQENTEAFF. In nucleotides, the CDR3 is TGTGCCAGTAGTCCACCGGGACAGGAGAACACTGAAGCTTTCTTT.

The chain uses TRBV21-1 and TRBJ1-5; TRBD1 is taken as the D call from the table, unchecked against the DNA. TRBV21-1 is annotated as a pseudogene. This CDR3 is 18 amino acids long. The CDR3 coding sequence is TGTGCCAGCAGCAATCGGTGGGACAGGGTCAAAGGCAATCAGCCCCAGCATTTT. This encodes CASSNRWDRVKGNQPQHF.